This T cell receptor (beta chain) comes out of a study of blood T cell repertoires in COVID-19. Profiled with immunoSEQ multiplex PCR; TCRdb holds only in-frame clones, not every one. Of 300,000 to 400,000 clones listed, roughly 85% are singletons. Germline V lookup: CDR1 DFQATT, CDR2 SNEGSKA (reference sequence). Trimming cost V 3 bases and J 6 bases, with 11 bases left between them. This CDR3 spans 13 amino acids. The chain links TRBV20-1 to TRBJ1-4; D may be TRBD1 (5 bases). The sequence was collected from a woman aged 25 to 39 who had been exposed to COVID-19. What was sequenced was PBMCs or T cells enriched from blood (not recorded which). The CDR3 DNA is TGCAGTGCTAGTGACGGGGGGGATGAAAAACTGTTTTTT. Protein product: CSASDGGDEKLFF.